This T cell receptor beta chain was recovered during a study of T cells in Graves' hyperthyroidism and ophthalmopathy. At the level of the study: Prior to any treatment, at the point of initial diagnosis, peripheral blood was collected.

The study, taken as a whole, reports: Ophthalmopathy, as predicted by the model, came a median 6.5 months after the prediction. Most clonotypes expanded in the thyroid (above 0.001) were also present in blood.

Ophthalmopathy cases met thresholds of Clinical Activity Score at least 3, NOSPECS grade at least 4 and duration under 3 months. V shed 11 bases and J shed 4 bases, with 10 bases lying between them. In germline, CDR1 is MDHEN, CDR2 SYDVKM. The CDR3 covers 11 residues. TCR beta CDR3 regions were amplified from RNA. An initial round of RT-PCR targeting the TCR CDR3 relied on the HTBI primer set. TCRdb itself ran the multiplex PCR reads through MiXCR, one entry per CDR3 protein. The table has about 640,000 distinct CDR3 sequences, 14% seen once; the top ten hold around 13%. This clonotype occurred many times. Its antigen is still unknown.

The sample was blood. The gene calls are TRBV28 and TRBJ2-3; D ambiguous. This clonotype was obtained from a woman in her forties or fifties with Graves' ophthalmopathy. CDR3 in amino acids: CAAIGPDTQYF. CDR3 nucleotides: TGTGCCGCGATAGGCCCAGATACGCAGTATTTT.